This is a list of T cell receptor beta chains from one sample in a study of blood T cell repertoires in COVID-19. TCRdb keeps only in-frame clones here, not all; method: immunoSEQ multiplex PCR. The table records roughly 57,000 clones, approximately 80% of them present only once. The sequencing input was peripheral blood. These receptor sequences come from a man in his 70s with active or convalescent COVID-19. CDR3s include the opening cysteine and the closing phenylalanine or tryptophan. The D gene is left open where the match is weak. Clone size is shown for a subset of rows, as once, few, many or a class of expanded clone.

V gene: TRBV7-9; clone size: -; D gene: TRBD1; J gene: TRBJ2-7; CDR3 protein: CASSFGTGENEQYF; CDR3 DNA: TGTGCCAGCAGCTTCGGGACAGGGGAAAACGAGCAGTACTTC
V gene: TRBV27; clone size: -; D gene: -; J gene: TRBJ1-5; CDR3 protein: CASSPGDIARPQHF; CDR3 DNA: TGTGCCAGCAGTCCAGGGGACATTGCGCGGCCCCAGCATTTT
V gene: TRBV28; clone size: -; D gene: -; J gene: TRBJ1-6; CDR3 protein: CASSDTFNSPLHF; CDR3 DNA: TGTGCCAGCAGTGACACCTTTAATTCACCCCTCCACTTT
V gene: TRBV7-3; clone size: few; D gene: -; J gene: TRBJ1-4; CDR3 protein: CASSPGGDQETNEKLFF; CDR3 DNA: TGTGCCAGCAGCCCTGGGGGGGACCAGGAAACTAATGAAAAACTGTTTTTT
V gene: TRBV6-2/TRBV6-3; clone size: -; D gene: -; J gene: TRBJ1-2; CDR3 protein: CASSPDRLNYYGYTF; CDR3 DNA: TGTGCCAGCAGCCCCGACAGACTTAACTACTATGGCTACACCTTC
V gene: TRBV7-2; clone size: few; D gene: TRBD2; J gene: TRBJ2-2; CDR3 protein: CASSFSGLAGVPGELFF; CDR3 DNA: TGTGCCAGCAGCTTCTCCGGACTAGCGGGAGTACCCGGGGAGCTGTTTTTT
V gene: TRBV2; clone size: -; D gene: -; J gene: TRBJ2-7; CDR3 protein: CASMSGIYEQYF; CDR3 DNA: TGTGCCAGCATGTCGGGGATCTACGAGCAGTACTTC
V gene: TRBV5-4; clone size: -; D gene: -; J gene: TRBJ2-7; CDR3 protein: CASSFRSQGRGEQYF; CDR3 DNA: TGTGCCAGCAGCTTCCGATCACAGGGTAGAGGCGAGCAGTACTTC
V gene: TRBV19; clone size: -; D gene: -; J gene: TRBJ1-5; CDR3 protein: CASSIGNVGVGQPQHF; CDR3 DNA: TGTGCCAGTAGTATAGGGAACGTCGGGGTGGGGCAGCCCCAGCATTTT
V gene: TRBV20-1; clone size: -; D gene: -; J gene: TRBJ2-7; CDR3 protein: CSASNTGLSVEQYF; CDR3 DNA: TGCAGTGCTAGTAATACAGGCTTGAGTGTGGAGCAGTACTTC
V gene: TRBV19; clone size: -; D gene: -; J gene: TRBJ2-7; CDR3 protein: CASSIGAITYEQYF; CDR3 DNA: TGTGCCAGTAGTATAGGGGCCATTACCTACGAGCAGTACTTC
V gene: TRBV19; clone size: -; D gene: -; J gene: TRBJ1-1; CDR3 protein: CASSIRGGAEAFF; CDR3 DNA: TGTGCCAGTAGTATTCGCGGAGGGGCTGAAGCTTTCTTT
V gene: TRBV28; clone size: -; D gene: TRBD2; J gene: TRBJ2-7; CDR3 protein: CASSSLFRTSGIHYEQYF; CDR3 DNA: TGTGCCAGCAGTTCGCTATTCCGGACTAGCGGGATTCACTACGAGCAGTACTTC
V gene: TRBV5-6; clone size: -; D gene: TRBD1; J gene: TRBJ1-2; CDR3 protein: CASSLDRGYGYTF; CDR3 DNA: TGTGCCAGCAGTCTGGACAGGGGCTATGGCTACACCTTC
V gene: TRBV2; clone size: -; D gene: -; J gene: TRBJ1-5; CDR3 protein: CASSVQQSNSNQPQHF; CDR3 DNA: TGTGCCAGCAGTGTCCAACAATCGAATAGCAATCAGCCCCAGCATTTT
V gene: TRBV19; clone size: -; D gene: -; J gene: TRBJ2-3; CDR3 protein: CASSRVGGLSTDTQYF; CDR3 DNA: TGTGCCAGTAGTCGGGTAGGGGGTCTATCCACAGATACGCAGTATTTT
V gene: TRBV19; clone size: -; D gene: TRBD2; J gene: TRBJ2-2; CDR3 protein: CATLGTSGGAGELFF; CDR3 DNA: TGTGCCACCCTCGGGACTAGCGGGGGTGCCGGGGAGCTGTTTTTT
V gene: TRBV5-1; clone size: -; D gene: TRBD1; J gene: TRBJ1-1; CDR3 protein: CASSSQGGNTEAFF; CDR3 DNA: TGCGCCAGCAGCTCTCAGGGGGGGAACACTGAAGCTTTCTTT
V gene: TRBV19; clone size: -; D gene: TRBD1; J gene: TRBJ1-1; CDR3 protein: CASSRLTGDKAFF; CDR3 DNA: TGTGCCAGTAGCCGATTAACAGGGGATAAAGCTTTCTTT
V gene: TRBV9; clone size: -; D gene: TRBD1; J gene: TRBJ1-1; CDR3 protein: CASSVGIQGENTEAFF; CDR3 DNA: TGTGCCAGCAGCGTAGGTATACAGGGGGAGAACACTGAAGCTTTCTTT
V gene: TRBV27; clone size: -; D gene: -; J gene: TRBJ1-3; CDR3 protein: CASSLLGGSGNTIYF; CDR3 DNA: TGTGCCAGCAGTTTATTGGGGGGCTCTGGAAACACCATATATTTT
V gene: TRBV29-1; clone size: -; D gene: TRBD1; J gene: TRBJ2-7; CDR3 protein: CSVVGTAYEQYF; CDR3 DNA: TGCAGCGTGGTTGGGACAGCTTACGAGCAGTACTTC
V gene: TRBV7-8; clone size: -; D gene: -; J gene: TRBJ2-3; CDR3 protein: CASSLGSARDTQYF; CDR3 DNA: TGTGCCAGCAGCTTAGGCAGCGCCCGCGATACGCAGTATTTT
V gene: TRBV6-6; clone size: -; D gene: -; J gene: TRBJ1-5; CDR3 protein: CASRAGTSNQPQHF; CDR3 DNA: TGTGCCAGCAGGGCCGGGACTTCAAATCAGCCCCAGCATTTT
V gene: TRBV14; clone size: few; D gene: -; J gene: TRBJ1-2; CDR3 protein: CASSQGPGLLNYGYTF; CDR3 DNA: TGTGCCAGCAGCCAGGGTCCAGGACTTCTTAACTATGGCTACACCTTC
V gene: TRBV24-1; clone size: -; D gene: TRBD2; J gene: TRBJ2-1; CDR3 protein: CATSEGGLAENNEQFF; CDR3 DNA: TGTGCCACCAGTGAGGGAGGACTAGCGGAGAACAATGAGCAGTTCTTC